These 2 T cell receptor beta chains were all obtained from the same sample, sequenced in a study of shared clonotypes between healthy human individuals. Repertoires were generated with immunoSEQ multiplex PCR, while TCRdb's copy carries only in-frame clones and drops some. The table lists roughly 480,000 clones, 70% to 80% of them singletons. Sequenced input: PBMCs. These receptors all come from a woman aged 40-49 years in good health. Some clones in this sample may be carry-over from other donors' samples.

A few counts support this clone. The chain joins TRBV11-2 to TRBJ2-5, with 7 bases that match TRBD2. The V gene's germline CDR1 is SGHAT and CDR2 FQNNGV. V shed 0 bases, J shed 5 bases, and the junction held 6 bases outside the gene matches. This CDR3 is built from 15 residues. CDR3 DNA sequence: TGTGCCAGCAGCTTAGATCCGACTAGCCGGGAGACCCAGTACTTC. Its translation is CASSLDPTSRETQYF.

CDR3 region: CASSGGGIGELFF. As DNA, the CDR3 is TGTGCCAGCTCTGGTGGCGGGATCGGGGAGCTGTTTTTT. The rearrangement links TRBV18 to TRBJ2-2; the D gene is possibly TRBD2 (6 bases). V was cut by 6 bases and J by 7 bases, with 12 bases left in between. The CDR3 spans 13 residues. Germline CDR1 is KGHSH and CDR2 is LQKENI.